The sequence of this TCR beta chain was determined in a study of T cell responses to AZD1222 COVID-19 vaccine. General study points: Two AZD1222 administrations were followed by greater Spike-specific TCR breadth and depth. As reported, nearly half of all spike-specific TCRs target variant regions that are unmutated. Seropositive AZD1222 recipients at baseline numbered only six or seven. Donors were chiefly white British, with a greater number of females, and clonal diversity was perhaps underestimated.

This clone showed up just once. The antigen is undetermined. The CDR3 covers 14 residues. Germline V gene lookup returns CDR1 SNHLY and CDR2 FYNNEI. V was trimmed by 3 bases and J by 0 bases, leaving 8 bases between them. Generated by immunoSEQ multiplex PCR, the TCRdb table keeps only in-frame clones and is missing some. The sample carries approximately 140,000 clones, 80% to 95% recorded once. The chain uses TRBV2 and TRBJ1-1, with D uncertain. The source of this sequence is an adult in good health. The sample here was peripheral blood, taken on day 0 of MenACWY control vaccination. The DNA of the CDR3 is TGTGCCAGCAGTGAGGCGATTATGAACACTGAAGCTTTCTTT. As protein: CASSEAIMNTEAFF.